Shown below are 23 T cell receptor beta chains from a single sample sequenced in a study of blood T cells in healthy people across ages. Combining a sample-barcoded 5' primer with a J-beta primer mix, a second PCR ran for about 6 to 12 cycles. TCRdb redid the calling of the 5' RACE reads with MiXCR, one entry per CDR3 protein. The sample has some 800,000 distinct CDR3 sequences, roughly 25% seen once. The data also belong to a second study, concerning T cells of mothers and their children.

The specimen was blood. These receptors were taken from a boy under 18 in good health.

This clonotype has a handful of counts. At one end the junction does not follow the germline gene, possibly because of a read error. The chain recombines TRBV7-9 with TRBJ1-3; D is ambiguous. This CDR3 is built from 14 residues. Looked up from germline, CDR1 is SEHNR and CDR2 is FQNEAQ (reference sequence). The CDR3 region is CASSLASDGNTVYF. The CDR3 DNA is TGTGCCAGCAGCTTAGCGTCAGATGGAAACACCGTATATTTT.

The chain employs TRBV12-3 or TRBV12-4 and TRBJ2-5; a possible D gene is TRBD1 (6 bases). The germline V and J ends were trimmed by 6 bases and 1 base, with 12 bases remaining between them. CDR3 length: 14 residues. In nucleotides, the CDR3 is TGTGCCAGCAGGGCGGACAGCTCCCAAGAGACCCAGTACTTC. This translates into CASRADSSQETQYF.

This clonotype came up a few times. The chain combines TRBV6-1 with TRBJ2-2, with D tentatively TRBD2 (6 bases). The CDR3 is 14 amino acids. Trimming stripped 9 bases from V and 1 base from J, with 12 bases between. CDR1 and CDR2 (germline): MNHNS, SASEGT. The CDR3 is CASRDFLNTGELFF. CDR3 DNA sequence: TGTGCCAGTAGGGACTTCTTGAACACCGGGGAGCTGTTTTTT.

The J gene is TRBJ2-7, the V gene TRBV7-2; 13 bases agree with TRBD2. This CDR3 has 16 amino acids. Trimming cost V 4 bases and J 6 bases; bases outside gene matches: 9. The germline gives CDR1 SGHTA, CDR2 FQGNSA. Here the CDR3 reads CASSSRTLAGGPEQYF. DNA for the CDR3: TGTGCCAGCAGCTCCCGAACACTAGCGGGGGGGCCCGAGCAGTACTTC.

The chain uses TRBV20-1 and TRBJ1-5; TRBD1 might be the D (5 bases). From germline, CDR1 is DFQATT and CDR2 SNEGSKA (reference sequence). V was shortened by 1 base and J by 4 bases, with 8 bases between the two germline ends. This CDR3 region has 13 residues. The CDR3, as DNA: TGCAGTGCTAGAGCGGGGGAGAATCAGCCCCAGCATTTT. This gives the protein CSARAGENQPQHF.

The chain carries TRBV20-1 and TRBJ1-3; maybe TRBD1 (5 bases). Trimming left V 6 bases short and J 4 bases short, with 16 bases between. The CDR3 extends over 14 amino acids. Germline CDR1 and CDR2: DFQATT and SNEGSKA (reference sequence). For the CDR3, the DNA is TGCAGTGCCCCTACCGGGACGAGCGGAAACACCATATATTTT. Encoded protein: CSAPTGTSGNTIYF.

This chain joins TRBV28 and TRBJ2-2; the D gene is possibly TRBD1 (6 bases). Per germline, CDR1 MDHEN and CDR2 SYDVKM. The V and J ends lost 6 bases and 5 bases respectively, with 13 bases between them. The CDR3 extends over 14 amino acids. DNA for the CDR3: TGTGCCAGCAGCAAAGGGACACTTACCGGGGAGCTGTTTTTT. Protein sequence: CASSKGTLTGELFF.

This clonotype was observed a handful of times. The V and J genes are TRBV29-1 and TRBJ2-5; D not certain. The ends were cut back, 4 bases at V and 5 bases at J, with 5 bases in the middle. The CDR3 is 10 residues long. The germline CDR1 and CDR2 sequences are SQVTM and ANQGSEA. Here the CDR3 reads CSVASETQYF. DNA for the CDR3: TGCAGCGTTGCCAGCGAGACCCAGTACTTC. Full variable domain (missing parts from reference TRBV29-1 and TRBJ2-5): SAVISQKPSRDICQRGTSLTIQCQVDSQVTMMFWYRQQPGQSLTLIATANQGSEATYESGFVIDKFPISRPNLTFSTLTVSNMSPEDSSIYLCSVASETQYFGPGTRLLVL.

The chain has TRBV7-9 and TRBJ1-2, with D perhaps TRBD1 (5 bases). Germline V gene data show CDR1 as SEHNR and CDR2 as FQNEAQ (reference sequence). The CDR3 has 15 residues. Between the trimmed V and J ends, which lost 3 bases and 6 bases, there was a span of 17 bases. As DNA, the CDR3 is TGTGCCAGCAGCTTCCCTGGGGGAGCGCCCGATGGCTACACCTTC. Residues: CASSFPGGAPDGYTF.

The chain uses TRBV12-3 or TRBV12-4 and TRBJ2-1; D is undetermined. V lost 7 bases, J lost 6 bases, and 16 bases lay in between. The CDR3 extends over 14 amino acids. CDR3 DNA: TGTGCCAGCAACCTAGGGTGGGTGGCCAATGAGCAGTTCTTC. Encoded protein: CASNLGWVANEQFF.

The DNA of the CDR3 is TGCGCCAGCAGCTTGGGACAGGTCGGGGAGCAGTTCTTC. Its protein product is CASSLGQVGEQFF. V gene TRBV5-1 combines with J gene TRBJ2-1, with D possibly matching TRBD1 (6 bases). Germline V gene data show CDR1 as SGHRS and CDR2 as YFSETQ. Trimming removed 0 bases at V and 10 bases at J, with 11 bases between. There are 13 residues in the CDR3.

This clonotype turned up a few times. Sequence at one end of the junction differs from germline and may be a read error. The chain couples TRBV11-2 to TRBJ1-1, with 9 bases lining up with TRBD1. The germline CDR1 and CDR2 sequences are SGHAT and FQNNGV. The CDR3 extends over 16 amino acids. This CDR3 is CASNLDRTGVWTEAFF. CDR3 DNA: TGTGCCAGCAACTTAGATCGGACAGGGGTGTGGACTGAAGCTTTCTTT.

The table lists this clonotype with a few counts. The chain recombines TRBV6-2 or TRBV6-3 with TRBJ2-3, with 7 bases fitting TRBD1. V was pared by 6 bases and J by 2 bases, with 5 bases of the junction left unmatched. Per the germline V gene, CDR1 is MNHEY and CDR2 is SVGEGT. The CDR3 loop spans 14 amino acids. This CDR3 is CASREGGLTDTQYF. The CDR3 DNA reads TGTGCCAGCAGAGAAGGGGGCCTCACAGATACGCAGTATTTT.

The gene calls are TRBV2 and TRBJ2-1; tentatively, D is TRBD2 (6 bases). This CDR3 spans 14 amino acids. Trimming cost V 2 bases and J 5 bases, with 10 bases left between them. Germline lookup yields CDR1 SNHLY and CDR2 FYNNEI. This chain's CDR3 is CASSELARNNEQFF. DNA of the CDR3: TGTGCCAGCAGTGAACTAGCGCGAAACAATGAGCAGTTCTTC.

As for this clonotype: Its ends do not fully match the called genes, so a read error is possible. The rearrangement uses TRBV7-9 and TRBJ1-1; D is ambiguous. This CDR3 is 14 amino acids long. Germline CDR1 is SEHNR and CDR2 is FQNEAQ (reference sequence). The CDR3 loop is CTSSLYPGSAEAFF. As DNA, the CDR3 is TGTACCAGCAGCTTATATCCCGGGAGCGCTGAAGCTTTCTTT.

This chain connects TRBV28 to TRBJ1-4; 7 nucleotides line up with TRBD1. Germline CDR1 MDHEN, CDR2 SYDVKM. This CDR3 is built from 14 residues. The V gene end was trimmed by 4 bases and the J gene end by 4 bases; junction bases not matched to a gene: 3. The DNA of the CDR3 is TGTGCCAGCAGTTCCCGGGACAGTAATGAAAAACTGTTTTTT. It encodes CASSSRDSNEKLFF.

This chain links TRBV5-1 with TRBJ2-6; 9 bases are shared with TRBD1. The V and J ends lost 5 bases and 0 bases, in that order; junction bases with no gene match: 9. The V gene's germline CDR1 is SGHRS and CDR2 YFSETQ. The CDR3 is made up of 18 amino acids. Here the CDR3 DNA reads TGCGCCAGCAGTTATTGGGGACAGGGTGACTCTGGGGCCAACGTCCTGACTTTC. Protein: CASSYWGQGDSGANVLTF.

This chain joins TRBV6-5 and TRBJ1-4; D remains unclear. V was pared by 6 bases and J by 8 bases, with 16 bases between. The CDR3 loop spans 14 amino acids. Germline V CDR1 and CDR2: MNHEY, SVGAGI. Here the CDR3 reads CASSPSPVREKLFF. DNA for the CDR3: TGTGCCAGCAGCCCTAGCCCAGTGAGAGAAAAACTGTTTTTT.

A few counts support this clonotype. The chain recombines TRBV6-2 or TRBV6-3 with TRBJ2-2, with a weak D call TRBD2 (6 bases). The CDR3 has 15 residues. Trimming shortened V by 6 bases and J by 1 base, and 12 bases separated the two germline ends. Germline V gives CDR1 MNHEY, CDR2 SVGEGT. This CDR3 is CASRPRDLNTGELFF. CDR3 in DNA: TGTGCCAGCAGACCCCGGGACTTGAACACCGGGGAGCTGTTTTTT.

This clonotype showed up just a few times. The chain joins TRBV5-1 to TRBJ2-5, with D perhaps TRBD1 or TRBD2 (6 bases each). This CDR3 contains 14 residues. The ends were cut back, 0 bases at V and 13 bases at J, with 19 bases in the middle. The V gene's germline CDR1 is SGHRS and CDR2 YFSETQ. The CDR3 DNA reads TGCGCCAGCAGCTTGGAGGGGGGTTCAGGGGCTTCGTACTTC. Protein sequence: CASSLEGGSGASYF.

In this sample, this clonotype turned up once. V usage is TRBV3-1 and J usage is TRBJ1-3; maybe TRBD1 (5 bases). Germline lookup yields CDR1 LGHDT and CDR2 YNNKEL (reference sequence). V dropped 4 bases and J dropped 4 bases, with 14 bases sitting between them. This CDR3 spans 15 amino acids. CDR3 residues: CASSPAGGRGNTIYF. DNA for the CDR3: TGTGCCAGCAGCCCCGCCGGGGGGAGGGGAAACACCATATATTTT.

This chain joins TRBV10-3 and TRBJ1-4; D perhaps matches TRBD1 (6 bases). Germline V gene sequence: CDR1 ENHRY, CDR2 SYGVKD. Between the trimmed V and J ends, which lost 4 bases and 6 bases, there was a span of 12 bases. The CDR3 spans 14 residues. Here the CDR3 DNA reads TGTGCCATCAGTGTGGCGGACAGTTATGAAAAACTGTTTTTT. Protein product: CAISVADSYEKLFF.

The J gene is TRBJ2-2, the V gene TRBV2, with D unclear. The CDR3 is made up of 13 amino acids. V was shortened by 8 bases and J by 1 base, with 8 bases between the two germline ends. CDR1 and CDR2 from the germline V gene are SNHLY and FYNNEI. CDR3 sequence reads: CASVAVNTGELFF. The CDR3 coding sequence is TGTGCCAGCGTGGCTGTGAACACCGGGGAGCTGTTTTTT. Combining the CDR3 with reference TRBV2 and TRBJ2-2 gives the whole variable domain EPEVTQTPSHQVTQMGQEVILRCVPISNHLYFYWYRQILGQKVEFLVSFYNNEISEKSEIFDDQFSVERPDGSNFTLKIRSTKLEDSAMYFCASVAVNTGELFFGEGSRLTVL.